The 14 T cell receptor beta chains reported below all come from one sample, sequenced in a study of molecular identifiers for immune sequencing clone quantification. Via MiXCR, TCRdb re-called the PCR reads, giving one row per CDR3 protein. The sample includes about 100,000 distinct CDR3 sequences, 20% to 25% of them seen just once. Sample: naive CD8+ T cells from blood, with Jurkat cell RNA spiked in. The sample's subset: FACS-sorted CD8+CD4-CCR7+CD45RA+ naive T cells. The receptor set was obtained from a human donor in good health. Some libraries in this study had Jurkat cell RNA spiked in.

Details on this clonotype: With a much larger clone just one base away, this may be a read error. The chain recombines TRBV13 with TRBJ2-3; 9 bases map to TRBD2. The CDR3 length is 15 residues. Per the germline V gene, CDR1 is PRHDT and CDR2 is FYEKMQ (reference sequence). DNA for the CDR3: TGTGTCAGCAGCCCGTGGACTAGCGGCACAGATACGCAGTATTTT. Its protein product is CVSSPWTSGTDTQYF.

Regarding this clonotype: Just one base apart from a much larger clone, this may be a read error. The rearrangement joins TRBV6-6 to TRBJ2-2; tentative D call: TRBD2 (6 bases). Germline-derived CDR1 and CDR2 are MNHNY and SVGAGI (reference sequence). This CDR3 has 15 residues. V was cut by 1 base and J by 6 bases, with 12 bases left in between. CDR3 DNA: TGTGCCAGCAGTTACTATGGAGGGATGGCCGGGGAGCTGTTTTTT. Translation gives CASSYYGGMAGELFF.

Notes on this clonotype: Possible read error: a much larger clone is one base away. The DNA for the CDR3 is TGCAGTGCTAGCCGGACAAGGCCGTCCTACGAGCAGTACTTC. Translated: CSASRTRPSYEQYF. This sequence joins TRBV20-1 and TRBJ2-7, with D maybe TRBD1 (5 bases). From germline, CDR1 is DFQATT and CDR2 SNEGSKA (reference sequence). V dropped 3 bases and J dropped 1 base, with 13 bases sitting between them. CDR3 length: 14 residues.

The chain has TRBV4-3 and TRBJ2-3; D ambiguous. Germline values: CDR1 LGHNA, CDR2 YSLEER. The CDR3 contains 14 residues. Trimming removed 1 base from V and 4 bases from J, with 9 bases in between. The chain's CDR3 is CASSQGHLSDTQYF. CDR3 bases: TGCGCCAGCAGCCAAGGACATTTGTCAGATACGCAGTATTTT.

This clonotype has only one observation. It may be a read error: a sequence one base away is much more abundant. No conserved phenylalanine or tryptophan ends this CDR3, so it is likely a read error. The chain links TRBV4-1 to TRBJ2-5, with D possibly being TRBD1 or TRBD2 (5 bases each). V gave up 1 base and J gave up 5 bases, with 8 bases separating them. The germline V gene encodes CDR1 MGHRA and CDR2 YSYEKL. CDR3 size: 13 residues. The CDR3: CASSQVGVETQYL. DNA of the CDR3: TGCGCCAGCAGCCAAGTGGGGGTGGAGACCCAGTACCTC.

V gene TRBV6-4 combines with J gene TRBJ2-7; TRBD1 might be the D (6 bases). Trimming shortened V by 7 bases and J by 3 bases, and 16 bases separated the two germline ends. CDR1 is MRHNA and CDR2 is SNTAGT in the germline V gene. The CDR3 totals 14 residues. The CDR3 region is CASTSRDNNYEQYF. The CDR3 DNA sequence: TGTGCCAGCACCTCGAGGGACAACAACTACGAGCAGTACTTC.

This clonotype was observed a handful of times. The chain joins TRBV27 to TRBJ1-1; D ambiguous. The CDR3 length is 14 residues. The V gene lost 7 bases and the J gene lost 2 bases, with 14 bases spanning the gap. Germline CDR1 is MNHEY and CDR2 is SMNVEV (reference sequence). The DNA of the CDR3 is TGTGCCAGCAACGTAAGAGCGGAAAACACTGAAGCTTTCTTT. This codes for CASNVRAENTEAFF.

This clonotype was counted at least ten times. The chain combines TRBV7-6 with TRBJ2-3; TRBD1 is a possible D gene (6 bases). Trimming pared 1 base from V and 3 bases from J, leaving 11 bases between. The CDR3 is 15 amino acids. Looked up from germline, CDR1 is SGHVS and CDR2 is FNYEAQ. The DNA of the CDR3 is TGTGCCAGCAGCTTAGTGGGGGCCGTGACAGATACGCAGTATTTT. This encodes CASSLVGAVTDTQYF.

In its sample, this clonotype was seen many times. V gene TRBV29-1 combines with J gene TRBJ2-1; no reliable D call. Germline V gene lookup returns CDR1 SQVTM and CDR2 ANQGSEA. Trimming cost V 7 bases and J 0 bases, with 10 bases left between them. CDR3 length equals 13 residues. The CDR3 reads CSAGEISYNEQFF. Here the CDR3 DNA reads TGCAGCGCCGGAGAGATCTCCTACAATGAGCAGTTCTTC.

The chain carries TRBV19 and TRBJ1-1, with 7 bases aligning to TRBD1. Germline CDR1 and CDR2: LNHDA and SQIVND (reference sequence). This CDR3 region has 15 residues. The ends lost 5 bases at V and 4 bases at J; junction bases unmatched: 10. CDR3 bases: TGTGCCAGTAGTTCTGGGACAGTTTTAGGCACTGAAGCTTTCTTT. This translates into CASSSGTVLGTEAFF.

In this sample, this clonotype turned up a few times. The chain uses TRBV29-1 and TRBJ2-2, with a weak D call TRBD2 (5 bases). The ends were cut back, 2 bases at V and 6 bases at J, with 7 bases in the middle. Germline V gene lookup returns CDR1 SQVTM and CDR2 ANQGSEA. This CDR3 region has 12 residues. Here the CDR3 DNA reads TGCAGCGTTGAACTAGCCGCCGGGGAGCTGTTTTTT. This translates into CSVELAAGELFF.

The sample holds many counts of this clonotype. The V call is TRBV11-2, the J call TRBJ2-1, with D uncertain. The CDR3 length is 14 residues. Trimming cost V 5 bases and J 0 bases, with 8 bases left between them. The V gene's germline CDR1 is SGHAT and CDR2 FQNNGV. The CDR3: CASSLGSSYNEQFF. The CDR3 nucleotides are TGTGCCAGCAGCCTAGGAAGCTCCTACAATGAGCAGTTCTTC.

This clonotype has only a few counts. The CDR3 sequence: CASSPTTRSSYNEQFF. The CDR3 region has the DNA TGTGCCAGTAGCCCAACCACAAGGAGCTCCTACAATGAGCAGTTCTTC. V gene TRBV19 combines with J gene TRBJ2-1; D unclear. Per the germline V gene, CDR1 is LNHDA and CDR2 is SQIVND (reference sequence). CDR3 length: 16 amino acids. V was pared by 6 bases and J by 0 bases, with 15 bases between.

This clonotype has a count of ten or more. This rearrangement joins TRBV29-1 to TRBJ2-7; D is perhaps TRBD2 (6 bases). Germline assignment: CDR1 SQVTM and CDR2 ANQGSEA. The germline V and J ends were trimmed by 4 bases and 10 bases, with 29 bases remaining between them. The CDR3 has 16 amino acids. The CDR3 nucleotides are TGCAGCGTTGCGGGCACCCAGGGACTCCAGCGAGGTGGTCAGTACTTC. Translated: CSVAGTQGLQRGGQYF.